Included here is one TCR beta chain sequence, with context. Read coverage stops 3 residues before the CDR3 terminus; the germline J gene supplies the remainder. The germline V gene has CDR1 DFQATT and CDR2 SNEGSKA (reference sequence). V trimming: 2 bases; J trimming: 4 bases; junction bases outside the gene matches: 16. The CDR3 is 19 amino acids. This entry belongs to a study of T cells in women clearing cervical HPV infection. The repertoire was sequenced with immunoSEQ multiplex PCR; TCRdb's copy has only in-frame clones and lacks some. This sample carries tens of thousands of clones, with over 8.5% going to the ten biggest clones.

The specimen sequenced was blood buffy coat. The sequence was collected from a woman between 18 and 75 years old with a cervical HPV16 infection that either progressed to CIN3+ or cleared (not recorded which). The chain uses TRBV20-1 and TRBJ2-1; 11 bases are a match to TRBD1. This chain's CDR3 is CSARSRDRGSASGYNEQFF. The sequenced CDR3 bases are TGCAGTGCTAGAAGCCGGGACAGGGGGTCGGCTAGCGGGTACAATGAG.